The rows below give T cell receptor beta chains drawn from one sample of a study of OX40 agonist ivuxolimab in advanced cancers. The data were produced by immunoSEQ multiplex PCR, yet TCRdb's version contains in-frame clones alone and is incomplete. The repertoire holds 25,000 to 35,000 clones, with over 75% as singletons. The sample in question was CD4+ or CD8+ T cells sorted from blood, obtained in a trial of the OX40 agonist ivuxolimab. The receptors originated from an adult with an advanced solid tumor such as melanoma, head and neck, liver or kidney cancer. Each CDR3 is given with its conserved first and last residue. D genes are given only for firm matches. The listing skips clone size in some rows; elsewhere it reads once, few, many or a size class.

j_call clone_size d_call v_call cdr3_aa cdr3_nt
TRBJ1-5 few . TRBV27 CASSPDLHQPQHF TGTGCCAGCAGTCCAGATCTGCATCAGCCCCAGCATTTT
TRBJ2-3 . . TRBV29-1 CSVDVGITTDTQYF TGCAGCGTTGACGTGGGGATTACCACAGATACGCAGTATTTT
TRBJ2-5 . TRBD2 TRBV7-6 CASSPPGGETQYF TGTGCCAGCAGCCCTCCGGGGGGAGAGACCCAGTACTTC
TRBJ2-1 . TRBD2 TRBV7-6 CASSLGSGGSPYGNEQFF TGTGCCAGCAGCTTAGGGTCTGGCGGGAGTCCCTACGGCAATGAGCAGTTCTTC
TRBJ2-7 once . TRBV11-1 CASSLGPRPTYEQYF TGTGCCAGCAGCTTAGGGCCGCGGCCAACCTACGAGCAGTACTTC
TRBJ2-6 . . TRBV7-2 CASSLETGISGANVLTF TGTGCCAGCAGCTTAGAAACAGGGATCTCTGGGGCCAACGTCCTGACTTTC
TRBJ2-1 . TRBD2 TRBV4-2 CASSQDYPPGSGGLYNEQFF TGTGCCAGCAGCCAAGATTATCCCCCTGGGTCGGGAGGACTATACAATGAGCAGTTCTTC
TRBJ2-7 . . TRBV15 CATSRDSGLRVRSRYF TGTGCCACCAGCAGAGATTCCGGACTAAGAGTGCGGAGTCGGTACTTC
TRBJ2-7 . TRBD1 TRBV5-4 CASSGQGVSEQYF TGTGCCAGCAGCGGTCAGGGGGTGTCCGAGCAGTACTTC
TRBJ1-2 . . TRBV5-5 CASSLALAGTGYTF TGTGCCAGCAGCTTGGCATTGGCAGGGACTGGCTACACCTTC
TRBJ2-7 . TRBD2 TRBV7-2 CASSLGGGTPYEQYF TGTGCCAGCAGCTTAGGGGGAGGGACCCCCTACGAGCAGTACTTC
TRBJ1-3 . TRBD1 TRBV5-6 CASSFGTGSGNTIYF TGTGCCAGCAGCTTCGGGACAGGGTCTGGAAACACCATATATTTT
TRBJ2-7 . . TRBV5-4 CASSWDPDKLLYEQYF TGTGCCAGCAGCTGGGACCCGGACAAACTACTCTACGAGCAGTACTTC
TRBJ2-7 once . TRBV5-1 CASSLAGINPYEQYF TGCGCCAGCAGCTTGGCCGGGATAAACCCCTACGAGCAGTACTTC
TRBJ2-7 . . TRBV27 CASSLSLSYEQYF TGTGCCAGCAGTTTATCCCTCTCCTACGAGCAGTACTTC
TRBJ2-7 . . TRBV4-3 CASSPGLSYEQYF TGCGCCAGCAGCCCGGGACTTTCCTACGAGCAGTACTTC
TRBJ1-1 medium-sized . TRBV29-1 CSVEDTGAHPEAFF TGCAGCGTTGAAGATACAGGAGCTCATCCAGAAGCTTTCTTT
TRBJ2-5 . . TRBV7-9 CASSSPGQEEETQYF TGTGCCAGCAGCTCCCCGGGACAAGAAGAGGAGACCCAGTACTTC
TRBJ2-7 once . TRBV5-4 CASSLAPSVAYEQYF TGTGCCAGCAGCTTGGCCCCTAGCGTCGCCTACGAGCAGTACTTC
TRBJ1-6 . . TRBV6-1 CASSEASGGSSYNSPLHF TGTGCCAGCAGTGAAGCGTCGGGGGGCAGCTCCTATAATTCACCCCTCCACTTT
TRBJ1-4 . . TRBV7-6 CASSSQGWEKLFF TGTGCCAGCAGTTCCCAAGGCTGGGAAAAACTGTTTTTT
TRBJ2-7 . TRBD2 TRBV28 CASSWTLAGGRDEQYF TGTGCCAGCAGTTGGACGCTGGCGGGAGGGCGAGACGAGCAGTACTTC
TRBJ2-7 . TRBD1 TRBV19 CASSTAGQATYEQYF TGTGCCAGTAGTACCGCGGGACAGGCGACCTACGAGCAGTACTTC
TRBJ2-3 . . TRBV9 CASSAGDDTDTQYF TGTGCCAGCAGCGCCGGGGACGACACAGATACGCAGTATTTT
TRBJ2-7 . . TRBV5-1 CASSPGTLTYEQYF TGCGCCAGCAGTCCCGGGACTCTAACCTACGAGCAGTACTTC